This TCR beta chain derives from a study of graft-versus-host responses after intestinal transplantation. Study-level information: Recipients had multivisceral, liver-intestinal, or isolated intestinal transplants. Induction using anti-thymocyte globulin, followed by tacrolimus and steroids for 2 to 4 years, was given to all recipients. General study findings and limits: Recipient-marrow GvH clones were detected, some having first appeared in ileum or blood. High graft-versus-host to host-versus-graft clonal ratios were seen in allografts of patients with graft-donor T cell macrochimerism.

Remarks on this clone: The antigen is unknown.

V gave up 5 bases and J gave up 0 bases, with 17 bases separating them. Germline V CDR1 and CDR2: MRHNA, SNTAGT. The CDR3 runs 16 residues. The data were produced by immunoSEQ multiplex PCR, yet TCRdb's version contains in-frame clones alone and is incomplete. This sample has 130,000 to 150,000 clones, with 80% to 95% found just once. The sequencing here drew on unstimulated CD4+ T cells sorted from spleen or lymph node cells, taken before intestinal transplant. The J gene is TRBJ2-7, the V gene TRBV6-4; D possibly corresponds to TRBD2 (5 bases). The clonotype comes from a human donor who received an intestinal transplant. This CDR3 reads CASSLLPGTHSYEQYF. The CDR3 nucleotides read TGTGCCAGCAGTTTGCTACCGGGAACCCACTCCTACGAGCAGTACTTC.